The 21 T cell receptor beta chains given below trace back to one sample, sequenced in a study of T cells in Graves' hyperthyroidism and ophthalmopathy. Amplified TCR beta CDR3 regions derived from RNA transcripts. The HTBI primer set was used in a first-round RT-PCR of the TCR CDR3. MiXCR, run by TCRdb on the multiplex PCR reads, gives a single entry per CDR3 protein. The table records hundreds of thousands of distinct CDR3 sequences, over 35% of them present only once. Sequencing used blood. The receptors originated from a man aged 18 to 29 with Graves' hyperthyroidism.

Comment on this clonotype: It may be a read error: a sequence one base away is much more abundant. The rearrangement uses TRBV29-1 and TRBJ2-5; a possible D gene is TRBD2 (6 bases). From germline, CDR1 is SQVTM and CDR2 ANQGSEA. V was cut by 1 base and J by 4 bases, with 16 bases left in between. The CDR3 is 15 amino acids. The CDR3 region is CSVEGGQGAGETQYF. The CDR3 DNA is TGCAGCGTTGAAGGCGGGCAGGGAGCGGGAGAGACCCAGTACTTC. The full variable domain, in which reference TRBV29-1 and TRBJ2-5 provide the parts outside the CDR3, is SAVISQKPSRDICQRGTSLTIQCQVDSQVTMMFWYRQQPGQSLTLIATANQGSEATYESGFVIDKFPISRPNLTFSTLTVSNMSPEDSSIYLCSVEGGQGAGETQYFGPGTRLLVL.

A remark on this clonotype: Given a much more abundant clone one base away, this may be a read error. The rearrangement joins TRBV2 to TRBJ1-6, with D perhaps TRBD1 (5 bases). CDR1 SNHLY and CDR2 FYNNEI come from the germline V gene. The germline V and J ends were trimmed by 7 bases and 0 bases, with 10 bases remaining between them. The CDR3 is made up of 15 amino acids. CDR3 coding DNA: TGTGCCAGCAAGGGGCGGGACTCCTATAATTCACCCCTCCACTTT. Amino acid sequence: CASKGRDSYNSPLHF.

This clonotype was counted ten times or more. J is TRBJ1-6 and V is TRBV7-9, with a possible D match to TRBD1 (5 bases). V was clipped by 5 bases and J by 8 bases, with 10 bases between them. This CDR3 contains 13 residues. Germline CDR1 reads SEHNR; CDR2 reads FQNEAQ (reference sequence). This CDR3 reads CASSQTADSPLHF. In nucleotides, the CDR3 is TGTGCCAGCAGCCAGACAGCGGATTCACCCCTCCACTTT. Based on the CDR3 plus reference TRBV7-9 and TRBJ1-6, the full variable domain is DTGVSQNPRHKITKRGQNVTFRCDPISEHNRLYWYRQTLGQGPEFLTYFQNEAQLEKSRLLSDRFSAERPKGSFSTLEIQRTEQGDSAMYLCASSQTADSPLHFGNGTRLTVT.

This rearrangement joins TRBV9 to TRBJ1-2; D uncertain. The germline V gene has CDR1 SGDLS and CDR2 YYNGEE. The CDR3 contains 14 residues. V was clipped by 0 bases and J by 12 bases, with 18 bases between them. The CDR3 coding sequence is TGTGCCAGCAGCGTAGGGGCCCCGGCGAAGGGAAACACCTTC. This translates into CASSVGAPAKGNTF.

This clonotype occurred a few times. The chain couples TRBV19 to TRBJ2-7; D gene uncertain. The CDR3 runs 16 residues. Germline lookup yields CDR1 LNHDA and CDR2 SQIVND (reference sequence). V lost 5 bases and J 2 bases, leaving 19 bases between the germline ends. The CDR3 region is CASSGYEPSQPYEQYF. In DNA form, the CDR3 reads TGTGCCAGTAGTGGATATGAACCAAGCCAGCCCTACGAGCAGTACTTC.

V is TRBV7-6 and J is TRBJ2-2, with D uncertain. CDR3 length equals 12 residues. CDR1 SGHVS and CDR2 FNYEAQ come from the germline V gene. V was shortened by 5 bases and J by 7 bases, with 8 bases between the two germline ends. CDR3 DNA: TGTGCCAGCAGCAATGACGGCGGGGAGCTGTTTTTT. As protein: CASSNDGGELFF.

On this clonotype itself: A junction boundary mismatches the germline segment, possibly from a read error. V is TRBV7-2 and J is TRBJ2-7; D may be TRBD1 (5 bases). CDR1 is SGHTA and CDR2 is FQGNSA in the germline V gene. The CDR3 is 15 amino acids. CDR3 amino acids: CASSPETVETYEQYF. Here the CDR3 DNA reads TGCGCCAGCAGTCCAGAGACAGTCGAGACCTACGAGCAGTACTTC.

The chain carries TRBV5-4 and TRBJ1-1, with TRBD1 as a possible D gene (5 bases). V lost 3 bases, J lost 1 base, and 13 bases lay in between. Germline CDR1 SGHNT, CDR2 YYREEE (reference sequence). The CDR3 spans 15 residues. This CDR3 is CASSSPGIENTEAFF. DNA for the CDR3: TGTGCCAGCAGCTCGCCAGGGATCGAGAACACTGAAGCTTTCTTT.

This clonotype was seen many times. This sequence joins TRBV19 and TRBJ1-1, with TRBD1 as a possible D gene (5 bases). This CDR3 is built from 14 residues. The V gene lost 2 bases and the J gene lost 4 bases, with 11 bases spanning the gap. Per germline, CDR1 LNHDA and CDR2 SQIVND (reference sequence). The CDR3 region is CASSITPGTTEAFF. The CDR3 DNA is TGTGCCAGTAGTATAACGCCAGGGACCACTGAAGCTTTCTTT.

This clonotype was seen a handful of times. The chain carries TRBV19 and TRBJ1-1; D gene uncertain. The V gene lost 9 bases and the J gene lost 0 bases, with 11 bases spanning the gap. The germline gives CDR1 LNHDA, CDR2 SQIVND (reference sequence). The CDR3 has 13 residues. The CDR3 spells CASRAPMNTEAFF. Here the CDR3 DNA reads TGTGCCAGCCGGGCCCCCATGAACACTGAAGCTTTCTTT.

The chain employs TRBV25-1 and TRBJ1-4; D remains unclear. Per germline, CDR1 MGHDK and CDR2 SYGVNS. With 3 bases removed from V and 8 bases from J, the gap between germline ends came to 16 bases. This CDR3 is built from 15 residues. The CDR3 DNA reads TGTGCCAGCAGTGATAGGAGGGTGGGAAGAGAAAAACTGTTTTTT. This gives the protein CASSDRRVGREKLFF. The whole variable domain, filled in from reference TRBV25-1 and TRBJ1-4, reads EADIYQTPRYLVIGTGKKITLECSQTMGHDKMYWYQQDPGMELHLIHYSYGVNSTEKGDLSSESTVSRIRTEHFPLTLESARPSHTSQYLCASSDRRVGREKLFFGSGTQLSVL.

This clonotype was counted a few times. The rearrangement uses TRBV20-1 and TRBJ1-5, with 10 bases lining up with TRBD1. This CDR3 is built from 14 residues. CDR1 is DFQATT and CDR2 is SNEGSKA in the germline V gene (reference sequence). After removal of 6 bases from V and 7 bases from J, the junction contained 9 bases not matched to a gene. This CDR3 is CSADGTGASQPQHF. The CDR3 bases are TGCAGTGCCGATGGGACAGGGGCTAGCCAGCCCCAGCATTTT.

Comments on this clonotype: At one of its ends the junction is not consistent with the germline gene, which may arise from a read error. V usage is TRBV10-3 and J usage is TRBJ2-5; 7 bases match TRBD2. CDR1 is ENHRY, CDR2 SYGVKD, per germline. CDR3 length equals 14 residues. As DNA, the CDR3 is TGTGCCAGCAGTCCGGTGACTAGCCGAGAGACCCAGTACTTC. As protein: CASSPVTSRETQYF.

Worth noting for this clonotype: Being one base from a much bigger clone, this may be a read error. The CDR3 nucleotides read TGTGCCAGCAGCTTAGCAGCTACTGGAAACACCATACATTTT. The encoded protein is CASSLAATGNTIHF. V is TRBV7-8 and J is TRBJ1-3; D remains ambiguous. Germline values: CDR1 SGHVS, CDR2 FQNEAQ. The CDR3 extends over 14 amino acids.

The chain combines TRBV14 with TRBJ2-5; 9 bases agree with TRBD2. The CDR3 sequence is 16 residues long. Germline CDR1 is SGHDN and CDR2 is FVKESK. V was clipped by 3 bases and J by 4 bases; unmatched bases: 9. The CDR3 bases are TGTGCCAGCAGCCAGTTACTAGCGGGTTTTGGAGAGACCCAGTACTTC. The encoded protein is CASSQLLAGFGETQYF.

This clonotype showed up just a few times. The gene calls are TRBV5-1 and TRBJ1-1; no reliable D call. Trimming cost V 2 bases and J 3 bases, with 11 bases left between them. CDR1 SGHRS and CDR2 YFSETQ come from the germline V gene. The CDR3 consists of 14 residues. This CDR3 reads CASSFTPADTEAFF. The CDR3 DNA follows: TGCGCCAGCAGCTTTACTCCGGCGGACACTGAAGCTTTCTTT.

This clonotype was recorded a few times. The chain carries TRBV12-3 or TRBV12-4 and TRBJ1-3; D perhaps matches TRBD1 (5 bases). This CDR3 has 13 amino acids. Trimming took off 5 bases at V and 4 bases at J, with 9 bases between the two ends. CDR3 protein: CASSRQLGNTIYF. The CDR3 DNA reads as TGTGCCAGCAGTCGACAGCTCGGAAACACCATATATTTT.

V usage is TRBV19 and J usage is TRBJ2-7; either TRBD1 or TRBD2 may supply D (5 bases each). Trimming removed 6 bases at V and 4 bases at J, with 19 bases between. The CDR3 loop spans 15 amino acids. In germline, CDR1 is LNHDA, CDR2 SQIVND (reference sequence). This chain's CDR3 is CASSPKIRDPYEQYF. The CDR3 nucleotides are TGTGCCAGTAGCCCTAAAATCCGGGACCCATACGAGCAGTACTTC. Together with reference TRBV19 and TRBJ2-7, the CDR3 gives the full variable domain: DGGITQSPKYLFRKEGQNVTLSCEQNLNHDAMYWYRQDPGQGLRLIYYSQIVNDFQKGDIAEGYSVSREKKESFPLTVTSAQKNPTAFYLCASSPKIRDPYEQYFGPGTRLTVT.

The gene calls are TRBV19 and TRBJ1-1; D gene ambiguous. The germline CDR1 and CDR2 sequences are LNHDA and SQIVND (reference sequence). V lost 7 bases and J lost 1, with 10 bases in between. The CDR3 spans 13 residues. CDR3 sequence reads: CASTIGRNTEAFF. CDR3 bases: TGTGCCAGTACCATAGGAAGGAACACTGAAGCTTTCTTT.

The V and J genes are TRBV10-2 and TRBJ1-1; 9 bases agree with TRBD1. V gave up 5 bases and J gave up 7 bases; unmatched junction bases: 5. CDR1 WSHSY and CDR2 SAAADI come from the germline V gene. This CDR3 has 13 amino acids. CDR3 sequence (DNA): TGCGCCAGCAGTCAAACAGGGGGCCGTGAAGCTTTCTTT. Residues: CASSQTGGREAFF.

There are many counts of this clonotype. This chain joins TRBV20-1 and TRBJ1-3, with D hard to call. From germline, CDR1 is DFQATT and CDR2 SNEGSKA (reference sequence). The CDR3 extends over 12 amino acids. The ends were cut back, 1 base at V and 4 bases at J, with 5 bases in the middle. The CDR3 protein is CSARAPGNTIYF. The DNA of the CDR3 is TGCAGTGCTAGAGCTCCGGGAAACACCATATATTTT.